This T cell receptor beta chain was obtained from a study of cytomegalovirus exposure and HLA in healthy donors. The study, taken as a whole, reports: Analysis performed later found about 17,000 TCR beta sequences associated with HLA alleles at 0.05 false discovery rate. Usually a TCR sequence was rare, but some public TCRs were found in many donors.

The PCR had 60 Vbeta and 13 Jbeta primers. Generated by immunoSEQ multiplex PCR, the TCRdb table keeps only in-frame clones and is missing some. Of under 200,000 clones in the sample, roughly 83% were seen once. Of note for this clone: What it recognizes is unknown.

The CDR3 covers 12 residues. The germline V gene encodes CDR1 SEHNR and CDR2 FQNEAQ (reference sequence). V lost 11 bases to trimming and J lost 4 bases; unmatched junction nucleotides: 5. The specimen was PBMCs. The sequence came from a boy younger than 10 in good health and CMV-seronegative. This chain connects TRBV7-9 to TRBJ2-3, with TRBD1 matching 8 bases. CDR3 bases: TGTGCCGCGGGACAGGTGGCAGATACGCAGTATTTT. This sequence encodes CAAGQVADTQYF.